This paragraph reports one TCR beta chain. The data were taken from a study of blood T cell repertoires in COVID-19. Study details: Sites across the United States, Italy and Spain contributed samples from acute and convalescent COVID-19. T cells, B-cell-depleted T cells, or PBMCs supplied cDNA or gDNA.

The V gene's germline CDR1 is SGDLS and CDR2 YYNGEE. Losses at the gene ends were 0 bases for V and 7 bases for J; bases not matched to a gene: 12. The CDR3 loop spans 17 amino acids. Here immunoSEQ multiplex PCR was the method, and the copy in TCRdb shows in-frame clones only, minus some. The table has around 50,000 clones, more than 75% seen once. Sequences were obtained from peripheral blood. The gene calls are TRBV9 and TRBJ2-1, with 8 bases identical to TRBD1. The source is a man in his fifties or sixties with active or convalescent COVID-19. The CDR3 DNA reads TGTGCCAGCAGCGTAGCGTTTTCAGGGGGCGGTTTGAATGAGCAGTTCTTC. Its protein product is CASSVAFSGGGLNEQFF. The variable domain in full, completed from reference TRBV9 and TRBJ2-1, reads DSGVTQTPKHLITATGQRVTLRCSPRSGDLSVYWYQQSLDQGLQFLIQYYNGEERAKGNILERFSAQQFPDLHSELNLSSLELGDSALYFCASSVAFSGGGLNEQFFGPGTRLTVL.